These 14 T cell receptor beta chains were sequenced from one sample in a study of T cells expressing NK-cell markers. After re-calling the 5' RACE reads, TCRdb lists one entry per CDR3 protein, DNA absent. The record lists 150,000 to 180,000 distinct CDR3 sequences, of which the ten most abundant hold around 37%. Sequenced material: blood T cells: a sorted CD56 or NKG2C T cell subset, CD4+ or CD8+ T cells, or bulk PBMC T cells (not recorded which). The source of these receptors is a woman in her 50s in good health.

This chain joins TRBV4-1 and TRBJ2-7; lacking DNA, the TRBD1 call made by TCRdb goes unchecked. This CDR3 has 13 amino acids. CDR1 is MGHRA and CDR2 is YSYEKL in the germline V gene. CDR3 protein: CASSQMRGGEQYF.

CDR3 residues: CASSPPGQGNEQFF. V and J are TRBV7-2 and TRBJ2-1; without DNA, the TCRdb call of TRBD1 cannot be checked. This CDR3 has 14 residues. In germline, CDR1 is SGHTA, CDR2 FQGNSA.

The gene calls are TRBV27 and TRBJ2-7; the D call of TRBD2 rests on TCRdb alone, since no DNA is present to check it. This CDR3 spans 14 amino acids. CDR1 is MNHEY, CDR2 SMNVEV, per germline (reference sequence). The CDR3 spells CASVSGGDSYEQYF.

The chain couples TRBV10-3 to TRBJ2-5; TCRdb indicates TRBD1, and absent DNA this call remains unverified. Germline lookup yields CDR1 ENHRY and CDR2 SYGVKD. This CDR3 spans 13 amino acids. CDR3 in amino acids: CAIRGQGQETQYF.

The V and J genes are TRBV27 and TRBJ1-1. Germline-derived CDR1 and CDR2 are MNHEY and SMNVEV (reference sequence). This CDR3 comprises 12 residues. CDR3 residues: CASRGSNTEAFF.

The chain couples TRBV14 to TRBJ1-5. CDR3 length equals 13 residues. The germline V gene encodes CDR1 SGHDN and CDR2 FVKESK. The CDR3 loop is CASSRTGNQPQHF. Looking up the rest from reference TRBV14 and TRBJ1-5 gives the full variable domain: EAGVTQFPSHSVIEKGQTVTLRCDPISGHDNLYWYRRVMGKEIKFLLHFVKESKQDESGMPNNRFLAERTGGTYSTLKVQPAELEDSGVYFCASSRTGNQPQHFGDGTRLSIL.

The chain has TRBV7-8 and TRBJ2-4. The CDR3 contains 12 residues. CDR1 is SGHVS and CDR2 is FQNEAQ in the germline V gene. The CDR3 region is CASSPTPYDQYF.

The chain has TRBV5-1 and TRBJ1-1. There are 14 residues in the CDR3. The germline V gene encodes CDR1 SGHRS and CDR2 YFSETQ. CDR3: CASSLEVTGTEAFF. Full variable domain (remainder filled in from reference TRBV5-1 and TRBJ1-1): KAGVTQTPRYLIKTRGQQVTLSCSPISGHRSVSWYQQTPGQGLQFLFEYFSETQRNKGNFPGRFSGRQFSNSRSEMNVSTLELGDSALYLCASSLEVTGTEAFFGQGTRLTVV.

The chain employs TRBV6-2 or TRBV6-3 and TRBJ2-1; no DNA is available, so the TRBD2 call from TCRdb remains unchecked. The CDR3 consists of 16 residues. Looked up from germline, CDR1 is MNHEY and CDR2 is SVGEGT. CDR3 protein: CASSTSSGRSNNEQFF.

The chain employs TRBV6-2 or TRBV6-3 and TRBJ2-1; there is no DNA to check the TCRdb D call of TRBD1. This CDR3 comprises 14 residues. CDR1 is MNHEY and CDR2 is SVGEGT in the germline V gene. The CDR3 spells CASSYSNFPYEQFF.

The gene calls are TRBV29-1 and TRBJ2-1; TCRdb gives TRBD2 as the D gene, but with no DNA this cannot be confirmed. The CDR3 spans 14 residues. Per the germline V gene, CDR1 is SQVTM and CDR2 is ANQGSEA. This CDR3 is CSVEGTAGYNEQFF.

V usage is TRBV7-9 and J usage is TRBJ1-5; checking the TCRdb D call of TRBD1 is not possible without DNA. The CDR3 spans 15 residues. Germline V CDR1 and CDR2: SEHNR, FQNEAQ (reference sequence). The CDR3 is CASSFGGRSNQPQHF. The full variable domain, in which reference TRBV7-9 and TRBJ1-5 provide the parts outside the CDR3, is DTGVSQNPRHKITKRGQNVTFRCDPISEHNRLYWYRQTLGQGPEFLTYFQNEAQLEKSRLLSDRFSAERPKGSFSTLEIQRTEQGDSAMYLCASSFGGRSNQPQHFGDGTRLSIL.

The chain carries TRBV18 and TRBJ2-1; TCRdb gives TRBD2 as the D gene, but with no DNA this cannot be confirmed. CDR1 KGHSH and CDR2 LQKENI come from the germline V gene. CDR3 length: 16 residues. CDR3 protein: CASSPPHPPEDNEQFF.

This chain joins TRBV2 and TRBJ2-1; there is no DNA to check the TCRdb D call of TRBD1. From germline, CDR1 is SNHLY and CDR2 FYNNEI. CDR3 length: 12 amino acids. The CDR3 reads CASSEVGDQQFF.